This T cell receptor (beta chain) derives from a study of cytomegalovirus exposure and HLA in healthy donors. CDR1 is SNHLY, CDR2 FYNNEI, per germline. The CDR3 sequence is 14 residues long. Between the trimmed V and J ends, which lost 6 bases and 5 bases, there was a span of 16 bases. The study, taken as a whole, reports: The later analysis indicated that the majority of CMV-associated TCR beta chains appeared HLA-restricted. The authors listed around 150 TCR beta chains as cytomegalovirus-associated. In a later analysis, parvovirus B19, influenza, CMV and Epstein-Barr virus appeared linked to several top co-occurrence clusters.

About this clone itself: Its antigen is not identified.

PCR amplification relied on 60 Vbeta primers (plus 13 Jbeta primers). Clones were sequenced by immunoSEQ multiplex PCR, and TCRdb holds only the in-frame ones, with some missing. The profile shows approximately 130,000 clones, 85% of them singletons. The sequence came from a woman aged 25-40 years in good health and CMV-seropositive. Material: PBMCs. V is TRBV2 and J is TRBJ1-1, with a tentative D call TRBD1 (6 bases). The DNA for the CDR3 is TGTGCCAGCAGCACAACAGGGTCTGTGACTGAAGCTTTCTTT. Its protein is CASSTTGSVTEAFF.